These 19 T cell receptor beta chains were sequenced from one sample in a study of cytomegalovirus exposure and HLA in healthy donors. The repertoire was sequenced with immunoSEQ multiplex PCR; TCRdb's copy has only in-frame clones and lacks some. The sample yields 190,000 or so clones, more than 65% seen once. The sequenced sample consisted of PBMCs. The receptor set was obtained from a young woman in good health and CMV-seropositive.

The chain is built from TRBV6-5 and TRBJ1-2; TRBD1 is a possible D gene (5 bases). Germline V lookup: CDR1 MNHEY, CDR2 SVGAGI. V lost 4 bases and J lost 8, with 8 bases in between. CDR3 length equals 11 residues. CDR3 region: CASSSGKGYTF. In nucleotides, the CDR3 is TGTGCCAGCAGTTCAGGGAAAGGCTACACCTTC.

The J gene is TRBJ1-1, the V gene TRBV11-2; 8 positions match TRBD1. The CDR3 contains 17 residues. The trim removed 7 bases at V and 4 bases at J, leaving 17 bases unmatched. Germline CDR1 and CDR2: SGHAT and FQNNGV. CDR3 sequence: CASTASPPRGRVTEAFF. Written as DNA, the CDR3 is TGTGCCAGCACCGCGAGCCCACCCAGGGGGCGCGTCACTGAAGCTTTCTTT.

This chain joins TRBV4-2 and TRBJ2-7, with a weak D call TRBD1 (7 bases). V lost 2 bases to trimming and J lost 0 bases, with 11 bases between them. The CDR3 spans 15 residues. Germline V gene sequence: CDR1 LGHNA, CDR2 YNFKEQ. In nucleotides, the CDR3 is TGTGCCAGCAGCCAAATTCAGGGGGGCTCCTACGAGCAGTACTTC. This sequence encodes CASSQIQGGSYEQYF.

This chain joins TRBV6-1 and TRBJ2-7; 9 bases map to TRBD1. The J segment lost 3 bases and the V segment lost 1 base, leaving 7 bases of the junction unmatched. Per the germline V gene, CDR1 is MNHNS and CDR2 is SASEGT. The CDR3 loop spans 16 amino acids. CDR3 in DNA: TGTGCCAGCAGTGAAGAATGGGGACAGGGCCTCTACGAGCAGTACTTC. Its translation: CASSEEWGQGLYEQYF.

The chain recombines TRBV5-1 with TRBJ1-3; the match to TRBD1 covers 7 bases. From germline, CDR1 is SGHRS and CDR2 YFSETQ. The CDR3 is 17 residues long. J was trimmed by 0 bases and V by 1 base; bases with no gene match: 7. The CDR3: CASSLRDRGSSGNTIYF. In DNA form, the CDR3 reads TGCGCCAGCAGCTTGCGGGACAGAGGCAGCTCTGGAAACACCATATATTTT.

This chain uses TRBV2 with TRBJ2-2; 7 bases agree with TRBD2. V lost 8 bases and J lost 1; bases outside the gene matches: 1. The CDR3 runs 13 residues. From germline, CDR1 is SNHLY and CDR2 FYNNEI. The CDR3 DNA reads TGTGCCAGCCTAGCGGTGAACACCGGGGAGCTGTTTTTT. Its translation: CASLAVNTGELFF. Supplemented by reference TRBV2 and TRBJ2-2, the full variable domain reads EPEVTQTPSHQVTQMGQEVILRCVPISNHLYFYWYRQILGQKVEFLVSFYNNEISEKSEIFDDQFSVERPDGSNFTLKIRSTKLEDSAMYFCASLAVNTGELFFGEGSRLTVL.

This chain uses TRBV5-8 with TRBJ2-1; a possible D gene is TRBD1 (6 bases). The CDR3 consists of 16 residues. Germline lookup yields CDR1 SGHTS and CDR2 YDEGEE. The V end was cut by 4 bases, the J end by 4 bases, with 18 bases between. CDR3 DNA sequence: TGTGCCAGCAGCCGTTACAGGGAATCTACATACAATGAGCAGTTCTTC. Protein sequence: CASSRYRESTYNEQFF. Full variable domain (remainder filled in from reference TRBV5-8 and TRBJ2-1): EAGVTQSPTHLIKTRGQQATLRCSPISGHTSVYWYQQALGLGLQFLLWYDEGEERNRGNFPPRFSGRQFPNYSSELNVNALELEDSALYLCASSRYRESTYNEQFFGPGTRLTVL.

This rearrangement joins TRBV14 to TRBJ2-7; tentatively, D is TRBD2 (5 bases). Germline assignment: CDR1 SGHDN and CDR2 FVKESK. V was shortened by 1 base and J by 9 bases, with 16 bases between the two germline ends. The CDR3 is 14 residues long. Written as DNA, the CDR3 is TGTGCCAGCAGCCAAGTGATAGGGAGTGGGTCGCAGTACTTC. Translated: CASSQVIGSGSQYF.

CDR3 DNA: TGTGCCAGCAGCTTAGTCCGAGACACCTCCAATCAGCCCCAGCATTTT. Translating gives CASSLVRDTSNQPQHF. The V call is TRBV7-9, the J call TRBJ1-5; D is uncertain. V was cut by 1 base and J by 3 bases, with 13 bases left in between. The CDR3 is 16 amino acids. CDR1 and CDR2 (germline): SEHNR, FQNEAQ (reference sequence).

The chain is built from TRBV25-1 and TRBJ2-3; 9 bases fit TRBD2. The CDR3 extends over 18 amino acids. The junction had 14 bases not matched to a gene; V was cut back by 3 bases and J by 4 bases. Germline V gene lookup returns CDR1 MGHDK and CDR2 SYGVNS. The CDR3 coding sequence is TGTGCCAGCAGTGATAAGCGGGGGGCAGAAATTAGGGCAGATACGCAGTATTTT. It codes for CASSDKRGAEIRADTQYF.

J is TRBJ1-5 and V is TRBV2, with D perhaps matching TRBD1 (5 bases). This CDR3 is 14 amino acids long. The V end lost 4 bases, the J end lost 5 bases, and 12 bases lay between the germline ends. The germline V gene has CDR1 SNHLY and CDR2 FYNNEI. The CDR3 DNA follows: TGTGCCAGCAGTGTCGTGGGGCCCGATCAGCCCCAGCATTTT. As protein: CASSVVGPDQPQHF.

This sequence joins TRBV7-9 and TRBJ1-4; D is unclear. Germline values: CDR1 SEHNR, CDR2 FQNEAQ (reference sequence). The V end lost 5 bases, the J end lost 7 bases, and 8 bases lay between the germline ends. The CDR3 covers 12 residues. The CDR3 protein is CASSPHGEKLFF. Here the CDR3 DNA reads TGTGCCAGCAGCCCCCACGGTGAAAAACTGTTTTTT.

The chain couples TRBV7-9 to TRBJ2-3; maybe TRBD2 (6 bases). Germline CDR1 reads SEHNR; CDR2 reads FQNEAQ (reference sequence). The germline V and J ends were trimmed by 5 bases and 3 bases, with 21 bases remaining between them. The length of the CDR3 is 17 residues. CDR3 protein: CASSAIGSRLATDTQYF. Written as DNA, the CDR3 is TGTGCCAGCAGCGCAATCGGGTCCCGCCTAGCGACAGATACGCAGTATTTT.

The chain employs TRBV6-1 and TRBJ2-7; a possible D gene is TRBD2 (5 bases). The CDR3 length is 12 residues. The germline V gene has CDR1 MNHNS and CDR2 SASEGT. V lost 11 bases to trimming and J lost 6 bases, with 17 bases between them. The CDR3 DNA reads as TGTGCCTTCTCGGGATCCATTGCCGAGCAGTACTTC. Its protein product is CAFSGSIAEQYF.

The chain is built from TRBV23-1 and TRBJ1-1; D is uncertain. TRBV23-1 is given ORF status, its function remaining uncertain. The CDR3 loop spans 14 amino acids. V gave up 4 bases and J gave up 6 bases, with 15 bases separating them. In DNA form, the CDR3 reads TGCGCCAGCAGTCCGCCGCAGATTTCCGCTGAAGCTTTCTTT. Protein sequence: CASSPPQISAEAFF.

The chain uses TRBV27 and TRBJ1-2; D uncertain. V lost 1 base, J lost 8 bases, and 17 bases lay in between. This CDR3 comprises 15 residues. Per the germline V gene, CDR1 is MNHEY and CDR2 is SMNVEV (reference sequence). CDR3 DNA: TGTGCCAGCAGTTTATTCTATTCTAGAACCGTGGGCTACACCTTC. Amino acid sequence: CASSLFYSRTVGYTF.

This chain connects TRBV7-8 to TRBJ1-4; 7 nucleotides agree with TRBD1. Germline V lookup: CDR1 SGHVS, CDR2 FQNEAQ. V gave up 5 bases and J gave up 5 bases; unmatched junction bases: 8. This CDR3 has 15 residues. The CDR3 nucleotides are TGTGCCAGCAGCATCCTAAGACAGGGAAATGAAAAACTGTTTTTT. It encodes CASSILRQGNEKLFF. Using reference TRBV7-8 and TRBJ1-4 for the parts outside the CDR3, the full variable domain is GAGVSQSPRYKVAKRGQDVALRCDPISGHVSLFWYQQALGQGPEFLTYFQNEAQLDKSGLPSDRFFAERPEGSVSTLKIQRTQQEDSAVYLCASSILRQGNEKLFFGSGTQLSVL.

This sequence joins TRBV5-6 and TRBJ1-2; D remains unclear. The CDR3 contains 13 residues. Trimming pared 3 bases from V and 4 bases from J, leaving 10 bases between. The germline V gene encodes CDR1 SGHDT and CDR2 YYEEEE. DNA for the CDR3: TGTGCCAGCAGCTACCCAGGTGTCTATGGCTACACCTTC. Translated, it gives CASSYPGVYGYTF.

The gene calls are TRBV4-2 and TRBJ1-2; D might be TRBD1 (6 bases). The CDR3 contains 16 residues. Germline V gene lookup returns CDR1 LGHNA and CDR2 YNFKEQ. The V end lost 0 bases, the J end lost 8 bases, and 19 bases lay between the germline ends. This chain's CDR3 is CASSQDLMLGRGGYTF. DNA of the CDR3: TGTGCCAGCAGCCAAGATCTTATGCTGGGCAGGGGCGGCTACACCTTC.